Sequencing of this T cell receptor beta chain was carried out in a study of blood T cell repertoires in COVID-19. Study context: COVID-19 samples, acute and convalescent, were from the United States, Italy and Spain. In each case, the material was cDNA or gDNA derived from T cells, B-cell-depleted T cells, or PBMCs.

V lost 3 bases and J 2 bases, leaving 13 bases between the germline ends. This CDR3 comprises 16 residues. Germline CDR1 KGHSH, CDR2 LQKENI. Authors' analysis steps: Amplified reference gene primers provided the basis for estimating nucleated cell counts. The repertoire was sequenced with immunoSEQ multiplex PCR; TCRdb's copy has only in-frame clones and lacks some. The V and J calls and clone size come from that table; D and trimming were worked out from the DNA. The sample records some 150,000 clones, 82% being singletons. The sequenced sample consisted of peripheral blood. The rearrangement joins TRBV18 to TRBJ2-2; D remains unclear. This clonotype was obtained from a woman aged 65 to 85 with acute or convalescent COVID-19. The CDR3: CASSPYSDTNTGELFF. For the CDR3, the DNA is TGTGCCAGCTCACCTTATTCAGACACCAACACCGGGGAGCTGTTTTTT. Full variable domain (missing parts from reference TRBV18 and TRBJ2-2): NAGVMQNPRHLVRRRGQEARLRCSPMKGHSHVYWYRQLPEEGLKFMVYLQKENIIDESGMPKERFSAEFPKEGPSILRIQQVVRGDSAAYFCASSPYSDTNTGELFFGEGSRLTVL.